The clone carrying this TCR beta chain was seen a single time. V lost 6 bases, J lost 0 bases, and 4 bases stayed unmatched. CDR1 MNHEY and CDR2 SVGAGI come from the germline V gene. CDR3 length: 15 amino acids. This record belongs to a study of blood T cell repertoires in COVID-19. Study-level information: The origin of the acute and convalescent COVID-19 samples was the United States, Italy and Spain.

TCRdb keeps only in-frame clones here, not all; method: immunoSEQ multiplex PCR. The sample lists 130,000 or so clones; around 86% were seen once. This TCR came from a man aged 35 to 55 with acute or convalescent COVID-19. Material for sequencing was peripheral blood. The chain is built from TRBV6-5 and TRBJ2-3; 9 nucleotides align to TRBD2. The CDR3 DNA is TGTGCCAGCAGGAGTAGCGGGAGTAGCACAGATACGCAGTATTTT. Residues: CASRSSGSSTDTQYF.